This T cell receptor beta chain derives from a study of human T cells and chemical hapten exposure. It was the library that attached unique molecular identifiers to individual cDNA molecules. Each CDR3 protein is one row after TCRdb ran MiXCR on the RACE reads. The sample includes around 82,000 distinct CDR3 sequences, about 6.3% of them seen just once. The sample's time point: patch test 2, 6 weeks after DPC sensitization. Treatment defined: therapeutic diphenylcyclopropenone sensitization with weekly scalp DPC. Blood draws came before every patch-test application. General study results and limits: Once DPC sensitization occurred, TCRs above 1 in 1000 frequency showed no change.

Germline-derived CDR1 and CDR2 are SGHDT and YYEEEE. The germline V and J ends were trimmed by 1 base and 6 bases, with 13 bases remaining between them. There are 14 residues in the CDR3. The sample holds many counts of this clonotype. Its antigen is not known. The source material was whole blood, sampled in connection with sensitization to the hapten diphenylcyclopropenone (DPC). The receptor comes from a woman aged 25 to 45 with alopecia areata. Some clones in this sample may be carry-over from other donors' samples. The rearrangement links TRBV5-6 to TRBJ1-1; no firm D call. CDR3 in DNA: TGTGCCAGCAGCTTGTCCCCGAACAGCGCTGAAGCTTTCTTT. Amino acid sequence: CASSLSPNSAEAFF.